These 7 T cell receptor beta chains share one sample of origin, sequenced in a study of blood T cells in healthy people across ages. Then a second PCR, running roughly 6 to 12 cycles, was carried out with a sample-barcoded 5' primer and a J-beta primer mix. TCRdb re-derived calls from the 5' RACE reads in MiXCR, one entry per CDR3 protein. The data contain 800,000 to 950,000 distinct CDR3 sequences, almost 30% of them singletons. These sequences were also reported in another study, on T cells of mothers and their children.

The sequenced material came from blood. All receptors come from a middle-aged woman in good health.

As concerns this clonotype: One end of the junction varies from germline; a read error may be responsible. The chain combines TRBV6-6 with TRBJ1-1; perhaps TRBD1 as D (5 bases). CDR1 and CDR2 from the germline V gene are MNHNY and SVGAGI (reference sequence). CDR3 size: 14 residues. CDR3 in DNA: TGTGCCAGCAGCTACTTTCCCGGGGGGACTGAAGCTTTCTTT. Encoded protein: CASSYFPGGTEAFF.

The CDR3: CASRLNTGSSYNEQFF. The DNA for the CDR3 is TGTGCCAGCAGGTTAAACACAGGGAGCTCCTACAATGAGCAGTTCTTC. V gene TRBV7-2 combines with J gene TRBJ2-1; possibly TRBD1 for D (6 bases). Trimming pared 6 bases from V and 0 bases from J, leaving 15 bases between. Germline assignment: CDR1 SGHTA and CDR2 FQGNSA. CDR3 length: 16 amino acids.

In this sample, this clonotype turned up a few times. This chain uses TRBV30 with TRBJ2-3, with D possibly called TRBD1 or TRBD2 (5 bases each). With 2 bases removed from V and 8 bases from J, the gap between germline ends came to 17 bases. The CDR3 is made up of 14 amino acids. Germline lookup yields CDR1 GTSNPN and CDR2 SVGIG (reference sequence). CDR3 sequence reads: CAWSPGPNRGTQYF. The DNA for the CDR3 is TGTGCCTGGAGTCCGGGACCGAACCGCGGTACGCAGTATTTT.

The CDR3 nucleotides read TGCAGCGTTGAAGGGCTAGGTGCGCCGCCCCAGCATTTT. It translates to CSVEGLGAPPQHF. The rearrangement uses TRBV29-1 and TRBJ1-5, with D unclear. The CDR3 runs 13 residues. From germline, CDR1 is SQVTM and CDR2 ANQGSEA. Trimming stripped 1 base from V and 9 bases from J, with 13 bases between. The full variable domain, with the rest looked up from reference TRBV29-1 and TRBJ1-5, is SAVISQKPSRDICQRGTSLTIQCQVDSQVTMMFWYRQQPGQSLTLIATANQGSEATYESGFVIDKFPISRPNLTFSTLTVSNMSPEDSSIYLCSVEGLGAPPQHFGDGTRLSIL.

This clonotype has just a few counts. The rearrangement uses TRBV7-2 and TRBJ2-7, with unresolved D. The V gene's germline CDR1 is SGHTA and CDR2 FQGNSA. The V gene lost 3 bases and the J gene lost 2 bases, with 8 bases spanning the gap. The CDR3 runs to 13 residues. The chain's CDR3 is CASSFIGTYEQYF. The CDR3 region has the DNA TGTGCCAGCAGCTTTATTGGGACCTACGAGCAGTACTTC.

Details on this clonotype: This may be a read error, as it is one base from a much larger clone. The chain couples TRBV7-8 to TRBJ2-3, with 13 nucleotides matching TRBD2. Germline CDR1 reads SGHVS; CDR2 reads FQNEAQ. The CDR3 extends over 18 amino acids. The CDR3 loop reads CASSLNTGTSGVGDTLYF. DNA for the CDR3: TGTGCCAGCAGCTTAAATACCGGGACTAGCGGGGTCGGAGATACGCTGTATTTT.

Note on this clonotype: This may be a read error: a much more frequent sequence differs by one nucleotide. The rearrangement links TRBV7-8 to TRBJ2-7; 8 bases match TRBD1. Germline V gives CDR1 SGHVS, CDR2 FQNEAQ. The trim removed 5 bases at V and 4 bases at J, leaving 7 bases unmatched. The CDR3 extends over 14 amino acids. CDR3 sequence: CASSGRTGPYEQYF. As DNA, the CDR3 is TGTGCCAGCAGCGGCCGGACAGGGCCGTACGAGCAGTACTTC. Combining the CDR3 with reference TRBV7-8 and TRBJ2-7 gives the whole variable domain GAGVSQSPRYKVAKRGQDVALRCDPISGHVSLFWYQQALGQGPEFLTYFQNEAQLDKSGLPSDRFFAERPEGSVSTLKIQRTQQEDSAVYLCASSGRTGPYEQYFGPGTRLTVT.